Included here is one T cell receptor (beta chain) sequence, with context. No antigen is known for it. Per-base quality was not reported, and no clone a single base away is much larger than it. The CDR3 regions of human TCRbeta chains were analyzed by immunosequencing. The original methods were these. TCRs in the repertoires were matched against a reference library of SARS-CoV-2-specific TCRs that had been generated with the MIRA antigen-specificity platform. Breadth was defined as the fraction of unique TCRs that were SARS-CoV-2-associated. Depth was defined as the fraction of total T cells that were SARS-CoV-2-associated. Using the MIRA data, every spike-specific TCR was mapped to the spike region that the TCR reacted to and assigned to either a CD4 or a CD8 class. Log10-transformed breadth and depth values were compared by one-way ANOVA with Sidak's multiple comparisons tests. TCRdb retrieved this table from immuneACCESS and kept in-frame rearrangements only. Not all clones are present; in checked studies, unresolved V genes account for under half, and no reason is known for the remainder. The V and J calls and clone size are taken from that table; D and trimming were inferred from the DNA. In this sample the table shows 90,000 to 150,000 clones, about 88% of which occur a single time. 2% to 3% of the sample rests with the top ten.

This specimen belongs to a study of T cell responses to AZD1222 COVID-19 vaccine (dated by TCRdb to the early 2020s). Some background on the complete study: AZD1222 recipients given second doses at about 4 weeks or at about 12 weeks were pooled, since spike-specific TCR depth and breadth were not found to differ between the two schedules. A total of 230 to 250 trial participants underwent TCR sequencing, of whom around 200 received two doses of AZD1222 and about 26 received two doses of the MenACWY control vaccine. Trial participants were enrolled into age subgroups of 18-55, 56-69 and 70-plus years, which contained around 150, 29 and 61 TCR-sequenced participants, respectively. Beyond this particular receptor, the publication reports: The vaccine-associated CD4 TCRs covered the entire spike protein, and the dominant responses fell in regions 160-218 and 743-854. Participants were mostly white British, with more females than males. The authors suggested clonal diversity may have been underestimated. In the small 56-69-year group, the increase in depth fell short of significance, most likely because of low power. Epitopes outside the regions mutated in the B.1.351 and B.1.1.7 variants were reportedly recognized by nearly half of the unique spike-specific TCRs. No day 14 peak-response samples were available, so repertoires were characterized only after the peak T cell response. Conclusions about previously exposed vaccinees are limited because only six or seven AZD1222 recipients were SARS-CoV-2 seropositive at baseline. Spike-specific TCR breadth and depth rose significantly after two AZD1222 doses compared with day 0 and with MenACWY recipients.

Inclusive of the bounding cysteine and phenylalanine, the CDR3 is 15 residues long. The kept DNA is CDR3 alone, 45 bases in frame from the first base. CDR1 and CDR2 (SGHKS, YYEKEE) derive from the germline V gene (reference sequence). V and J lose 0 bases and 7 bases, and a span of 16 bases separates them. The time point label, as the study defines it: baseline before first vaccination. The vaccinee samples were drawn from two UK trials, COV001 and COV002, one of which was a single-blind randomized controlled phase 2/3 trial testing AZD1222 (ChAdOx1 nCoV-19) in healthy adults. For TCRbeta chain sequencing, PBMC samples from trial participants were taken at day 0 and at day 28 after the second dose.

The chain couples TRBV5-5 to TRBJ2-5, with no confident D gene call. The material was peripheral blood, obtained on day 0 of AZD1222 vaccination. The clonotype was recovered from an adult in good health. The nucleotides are TGTGCCAGCAGCTTGGCATGGGGTACTTACGGGACCCAGTACTTC. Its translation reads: CASSLAWGTYGTQYF.